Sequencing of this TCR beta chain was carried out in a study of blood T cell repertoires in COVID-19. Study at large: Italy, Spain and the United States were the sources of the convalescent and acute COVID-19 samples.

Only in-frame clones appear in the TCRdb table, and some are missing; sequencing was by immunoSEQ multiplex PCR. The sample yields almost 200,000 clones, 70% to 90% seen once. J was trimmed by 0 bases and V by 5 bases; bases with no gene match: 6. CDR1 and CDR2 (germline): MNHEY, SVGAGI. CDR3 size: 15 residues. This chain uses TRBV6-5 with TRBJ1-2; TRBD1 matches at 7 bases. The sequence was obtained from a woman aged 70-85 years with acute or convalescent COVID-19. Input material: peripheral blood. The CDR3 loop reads CASSNRGLSNYGYTF. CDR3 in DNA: TGTGCCAGCAGTAACAGGGGCCTATCTAACTATGGCTACACCTTC.